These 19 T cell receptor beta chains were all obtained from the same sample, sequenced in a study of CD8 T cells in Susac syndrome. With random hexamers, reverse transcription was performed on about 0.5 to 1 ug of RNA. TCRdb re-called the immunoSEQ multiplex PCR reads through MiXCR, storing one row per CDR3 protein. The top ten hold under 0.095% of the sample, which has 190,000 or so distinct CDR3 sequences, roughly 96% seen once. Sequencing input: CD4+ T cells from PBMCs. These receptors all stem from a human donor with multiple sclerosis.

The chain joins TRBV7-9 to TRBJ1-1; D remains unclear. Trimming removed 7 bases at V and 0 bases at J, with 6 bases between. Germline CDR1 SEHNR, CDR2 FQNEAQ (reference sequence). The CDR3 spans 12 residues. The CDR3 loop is CASTEVNTEAFF. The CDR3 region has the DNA TGTGCCAGCACGGAGGTGAACACTGAAGCTTTCTTT.

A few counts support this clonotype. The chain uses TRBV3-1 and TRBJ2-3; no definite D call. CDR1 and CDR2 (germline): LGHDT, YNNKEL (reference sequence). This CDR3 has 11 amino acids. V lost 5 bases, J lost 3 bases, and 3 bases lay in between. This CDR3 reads CASSETDTQYF. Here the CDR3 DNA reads TGTGCCAGCAGCGAAACAGATACGCAGTATTTT.

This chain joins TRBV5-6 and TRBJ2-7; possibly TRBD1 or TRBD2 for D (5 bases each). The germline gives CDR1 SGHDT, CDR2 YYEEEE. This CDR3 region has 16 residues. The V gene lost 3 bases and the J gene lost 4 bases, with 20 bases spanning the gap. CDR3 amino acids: CASSSLGASTLYEQYF. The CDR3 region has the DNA TGTGCCAGCAGCTCCCTCGGGGCTAGCACTCTGTACGAGCAGTACTTC.

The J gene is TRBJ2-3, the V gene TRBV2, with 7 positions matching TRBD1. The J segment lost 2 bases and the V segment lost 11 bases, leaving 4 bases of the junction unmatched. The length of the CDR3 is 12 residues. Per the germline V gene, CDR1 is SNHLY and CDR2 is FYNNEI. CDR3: CAVQGFTDTQYF. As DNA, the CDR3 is TGTGCCGTACAGGGGTTCACAGATACGCAGTATTTT. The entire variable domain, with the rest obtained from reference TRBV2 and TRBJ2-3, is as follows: EPEVTQTPSHQVTQMGQEVILRCVPISNHLYFYWYRQILGQKVEFLVSFYNNEISEKSEIFDDQFSVERPDGSNFTLKIRSTKLEDSAMYFCAVQGFTDTQYFGPGTRLTVL.

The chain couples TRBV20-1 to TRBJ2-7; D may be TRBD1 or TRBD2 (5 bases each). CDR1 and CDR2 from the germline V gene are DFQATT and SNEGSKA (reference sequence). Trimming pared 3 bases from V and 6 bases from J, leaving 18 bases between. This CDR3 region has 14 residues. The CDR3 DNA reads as TGCAGTGCTAGGACGGGGCCCCCTGAGGGCGAGCAGTACTTC. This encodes CSARTGPPEGEQYF.

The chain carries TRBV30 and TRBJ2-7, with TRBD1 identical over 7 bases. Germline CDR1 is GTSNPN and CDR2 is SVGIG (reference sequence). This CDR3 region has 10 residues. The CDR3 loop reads CAAGQAEQYF. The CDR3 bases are TGTGCTGCTGGACAGGCCGAGCAGTACTTC.

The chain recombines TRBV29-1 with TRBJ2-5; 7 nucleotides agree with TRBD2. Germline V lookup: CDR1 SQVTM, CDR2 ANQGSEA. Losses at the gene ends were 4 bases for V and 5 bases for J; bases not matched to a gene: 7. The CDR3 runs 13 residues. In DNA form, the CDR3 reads TGCAGCGTTGCAGGTCAGGGAGGGGAGACCCAGTACTTC. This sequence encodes CSVAGQGGETQYF.

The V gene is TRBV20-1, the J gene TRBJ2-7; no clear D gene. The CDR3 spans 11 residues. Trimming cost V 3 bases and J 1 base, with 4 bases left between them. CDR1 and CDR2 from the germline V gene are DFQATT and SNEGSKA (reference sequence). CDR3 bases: TGCAGTGCTAGCAGATCCTACGAGCAGTACTTC. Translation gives CSASRSYEQYF.

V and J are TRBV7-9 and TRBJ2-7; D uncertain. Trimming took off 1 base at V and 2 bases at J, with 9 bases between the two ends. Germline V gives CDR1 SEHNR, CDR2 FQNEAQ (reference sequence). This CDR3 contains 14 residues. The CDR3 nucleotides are TGTGCCAGCAGCTTAGATCTAGGTCCCTACGAGCAGTACTTC. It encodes CASSLDLGPYEQYF.

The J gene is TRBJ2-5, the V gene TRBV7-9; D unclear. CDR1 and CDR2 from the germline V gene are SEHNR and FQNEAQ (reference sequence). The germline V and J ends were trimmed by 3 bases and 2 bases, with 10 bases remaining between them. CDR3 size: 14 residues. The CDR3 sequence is CASSFGPSQETQYF. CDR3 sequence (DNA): TGTGCCAGCAGCTTCGGACCATCACAAGAGACCCAGTACTTC.

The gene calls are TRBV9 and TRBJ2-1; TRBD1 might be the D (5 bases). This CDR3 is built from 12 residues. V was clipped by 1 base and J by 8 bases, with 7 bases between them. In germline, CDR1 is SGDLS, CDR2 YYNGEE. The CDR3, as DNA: TGTGCCAGCAGCGTATCCAGGGATGAGCAGTTCTTC. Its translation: CASSVSRDEQFF.

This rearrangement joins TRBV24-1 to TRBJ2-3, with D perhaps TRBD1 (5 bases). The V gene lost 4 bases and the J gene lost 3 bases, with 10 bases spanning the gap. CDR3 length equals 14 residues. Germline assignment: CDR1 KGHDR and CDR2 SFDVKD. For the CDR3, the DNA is TGTGCCACCAGTGAGGGGCAGGCAACAGATACGCAGTATTTT. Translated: CATSEGQATDTQYF.

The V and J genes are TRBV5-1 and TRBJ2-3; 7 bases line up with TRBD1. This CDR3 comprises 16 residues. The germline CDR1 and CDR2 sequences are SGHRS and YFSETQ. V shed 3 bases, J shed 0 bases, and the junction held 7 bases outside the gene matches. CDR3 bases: TGCGCCAGCAGCTCACCGACAGGGCTTAGCACAGATACGCAGTATTTT. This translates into CASSSPTGLSTDTQYF. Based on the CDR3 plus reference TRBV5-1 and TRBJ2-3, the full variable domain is KAGVTQTPRYLIKTRGQQVTLSCSPISGHRSVSWYQQTPGQGLQFLFEYFSETQRNKGNFPGRFSGRQFSNSRSEMNVSTLELGDSALYLCASSSPTGLSTDTQYFGPGTRLTVL.

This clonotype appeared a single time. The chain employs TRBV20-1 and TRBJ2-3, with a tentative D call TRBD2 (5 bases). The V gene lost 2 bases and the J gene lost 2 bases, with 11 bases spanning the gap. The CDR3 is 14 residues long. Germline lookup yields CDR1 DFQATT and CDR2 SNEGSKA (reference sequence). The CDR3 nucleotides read TGCAGTGCTAGAAAGGCGGGTAACACAGATACGCAGTATTTT. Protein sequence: CSARKAGNTDTQYF.

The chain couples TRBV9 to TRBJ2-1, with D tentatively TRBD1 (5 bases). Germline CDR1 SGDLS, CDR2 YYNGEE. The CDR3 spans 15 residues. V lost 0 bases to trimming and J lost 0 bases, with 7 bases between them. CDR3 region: CASSVEGDSYNEQFF. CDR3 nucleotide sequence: TGTGCCAGCAGCGTAGAAGGGGACTCCTACAATGAGCAGTTCTTC.

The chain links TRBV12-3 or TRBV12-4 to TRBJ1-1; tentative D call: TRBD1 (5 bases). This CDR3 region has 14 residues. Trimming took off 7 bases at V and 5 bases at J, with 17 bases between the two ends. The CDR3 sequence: CASKPSGVGTEAFF. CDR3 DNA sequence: TGTGCCAGCAAGCCCTCGGGGGTTGGGACTGAAGCTTTCTTT.

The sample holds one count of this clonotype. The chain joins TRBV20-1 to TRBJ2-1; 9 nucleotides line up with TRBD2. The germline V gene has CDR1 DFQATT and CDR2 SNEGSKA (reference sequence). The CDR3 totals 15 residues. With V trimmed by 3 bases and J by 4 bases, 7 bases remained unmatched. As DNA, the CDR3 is TGCAGTGCTAGGCGAAGCGGGGGGCCTTACAATGAGCAGTTCTTC. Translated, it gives CSARRSGGPYNEQFF.

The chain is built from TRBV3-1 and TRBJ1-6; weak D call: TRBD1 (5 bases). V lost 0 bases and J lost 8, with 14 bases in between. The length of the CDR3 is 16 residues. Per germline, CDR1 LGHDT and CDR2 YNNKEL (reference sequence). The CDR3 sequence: CASSQDADRDYSPLHF. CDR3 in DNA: TGTGCCAGCAGCCAAGATGCCGACAGAGATTATTCACCCCTCCACTTT.

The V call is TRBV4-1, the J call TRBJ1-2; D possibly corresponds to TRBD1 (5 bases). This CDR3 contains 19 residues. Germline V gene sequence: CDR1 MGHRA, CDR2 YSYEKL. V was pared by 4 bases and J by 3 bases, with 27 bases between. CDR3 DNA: TGCGCCAGCAGCCGTCCCGGGGGATCCCGGGCAGTCTTAGACTATGGCTACACCTTC. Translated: CASSRPGGSRAVLDYGYTF.